The 12 T cell receptor beta chains given below trace back to one sample, sequenced in a study of response to subunit inactivated influenza vaccine. Using its own MiXCR run on the RT-PCR reads, TCRdb lists one record per CDR3 protein. The data contain about 650,000 distinct CDR3 sequences, around a sixth of them singletons. Sequencing used PBMCs from blood, obtained roughly 12 days after vaccination. Source of these receptors: a man aged 50-60 years who received an inactivated influenza vaccine.

The chain recombines TRBV20-1 with TRBJ2-5; perhaps TRBD2 as D (5 bases). Germline CDR1 DFQATT, CDR2 SNEGSKA (reference sequence). Trimming took 3 bases from V and 4 from J, leaving 12 bases between them. The CDR3 sequence is 13 residues long. This CDR3 is CSARRVRRETQYF. DNA of the CDR3: TGCAGTGCTAGGAGGGTCCGCAGAGAGACCCAGTACTTC.

The table lists this clonotype with a few counts. The CDR3 nucleotides are TGTGCCAGCAGCTTAGCGGGGCTACCCAATACCGGGGAGCTGTTTTTT. Protein product: CASSLAGLPNTGELFF. The chain employs TRBV7-2 and TRBJ2-2, with D perhaps matching TRBD1 (5 bases). Trimming left V 0 bases short and J 5 bases short, with 13 bases between. This CDR3 has 16 amino acids. Germline CDR1 and CDR2: SGHTA and FQGNSA.

Here the CDR3 DNA reads TGCGCCAGCAGCCAAGGTCCACAGACAGGGGGGACCATTCAGTACTTC. Its translation: CASSQGPQTGGTIQYF. The chain uses TRBV4-3 and TRBJ2-4; 9 bases line up with TRBD1. The germline V gene has CDR1 LGHNA and CDR2 YSLEER. V dropped 1 base and J dropped 9; count of bases not matched to a gene: 10. The CDR3 spans 16 residues.

This clonotype was seen ten or more times. The chain employs TRBV7-9 and TRBJ1-2; 10 nucleotides match TRBD1. Germline values: CDR1 SEHNR, CDR2 FQNEAQ (reference sequence). The CDR3 is 17 residues long. J was trimmed by 6 bases and V by 4 bases; bases with no gene match: 14. CDR3 region: CASSSFFGTGVVDGYTF. The CDR3 nucleotides are TGTGCCAGCAGCTCCTTTTTCGGGACAGGGGTTGTCGATGGCTACACCTTC.

The V gene is TRBV27, the J gene TRBJ2-2; perhaps TRBD2 as D (7 bases). Trimming pared 4 bases from V and 6 bases from J, leaving 15 bases between. This CDR3 is built from 15 residues. Per germline, CDR1 MNHEY and CDR2 SMNVEV (reference sequence). CDR3 protein: CASSSALRGPGELFF. The CDR3 DNA is TGTGCCAGCAGTTCCGCCTTGCGGGGGCCCGGGGAGCTGTTTTTT.

This clonotype was found a few times. This chain links TRBV30 with TRBJ1-5; a possible D gene is TRBD1 (5 bases). Trimming took off 5 bases at V and 7 bases at J, with 15 bases between the two ends. The CDR3 runs to 13 residues. Germline V CDR1 and CDR2: GTSNPN, SVGIG (reference sequence). CDR3 nucleotide sequence: TGTGCCTGGGGGCGGAGAGGGGTCCAGCCCCAGCATTTT. This sequence encodes CAWGRRGVQPQHF.

The chain uses TRBV14 and TRBJ2-7; D gene uncertain. The CDR3 contains 15 residues. V was clipped by 0 bases and J by 3 bases, with 12 bases between them. The V gene's germline CDR1 is SGHDN and CDR2 FVKESK. The DNA of the CDR3 is TGTGCCAGCAGCCAAGATTGGTCACGGATCTACGAGCAGTACTTC. Translating it yields CASSQDWSRIYEQYF.

V usage is TRBV12-3 or TRBV12-4 and J usage is TRBJ2-2; D not resolved. This CDR3 has 15 amino acids. Trimming stripped 4 bases from V and 1 base from J, with 10 bases between. The CDR3 nucleotides are TGTGCCAGCAGTTCCCTGGTCGGGAACACCGGGGAGCTGTTTTTT. Protein sequence: CASSSLVGNTGELFF.

This chain links TRBV6-2 or TRBV6-3 with TRBJ2-5; tentatively, D is TRBD1 (5 bases). The CDR3 loop spans 14 amino acids. V dropped 6 bases and J dropped 4 bases, with 15 bases sitting between them. The germline CDR1 and CDR2 sequences are MNHEY and SVGEGT. This chain's CDR3 is CASSRLLRGETQYF. In nucleotides, the CDR3 is TGTGCCAGCAGCCGTTTATTAAGGGGAGAGACCCAGTACTTC.

There are a few counts of this clonotype. The rearrangement uses TRBV10-2 and TRBJ2-6; 9 positions agree with TRBD1. The CDR3 runs 18 residues. V gave up 1 base and J gave up 0 bases; unmatched junction bases: 4. CDR1 WSHSY and CDR2 SAAADI come from the germline V gene. The CDR3 is CASSEWTGVFSGANVLTF. CDR3 nucleotides: TGCGCCAGCAGTGAGTGGACAGGGGTTTTCTCTGGGGCCAACGTCCTGACTTTC.

The CDR3 here is CASGQGTSGDFYEQYF. The CDR3 DNA reads TGTGCCAGCGGGCAGGGGACTAGCGGGGATTTCTACGAGCAGTACTTC. This sequence joins TRBV7-9 and TRBJ2-7, with 13 positions matching TRBD2. The CDR3 has 16 amino acids. Germline V CDR1 and CDR2: SEHNR, FQNEAQ (reference sequence). Trimming took 8 bases from V and 3 from J; bases not matched to a gene: 10.

This clonotype was counted ten times or more. The chain recombines TRBV29-1 with TRBJ2-1; 11 bases align to TRBD2. Looked up from germline, CDR1 is SQVTM and CDR2 is ANQGSEA. V lost 6 bases and J lost 3; bases outside the gene matches: 1. The CDR3 is 13 residues long. Written as DNA, the CDR3 is TGCAGCGTCGGGACTAGCGGCTACAATGAGCAGTTCTTC. It encodes CSVGTSGYNEQFF.